The rows below give T cell receptor beta chains drawn from one sample of a study of post-analysis software for immune sequencing data. TCRdb redid the calling of the PCR reads with MiXCR, one entry per CDR3 protein. The sample carries roughly 800,000 distinct CDR3 sequences, approximately 53% recorded once. Sequences were obtained from blood. These receptors all stem from a girl aged 5 to 17 with multiple sclerosis. Each CDR3 is given with its conserved first and last residue. The order of the fields is J gene, clone size, V gene, CDR3 length, D gene, CDR3 protein, CDR3 DNA. A D gene is named only where the DNA matches it firmly. The size field is filled for only some rows; it gives once, few, many or a size class.

TRBJ2-5	NA	TRBV4-1	15	TRBD2	CASSQALADRETQYF	TGCGCCAGCAGCCAAGCCCTAGCGGACCGGGAGACCCAGTACTTC
TRBJ1-4	NA	TRBV29-1	12	NA	CSVGSGNEKLFF	TGCAGCGTTGGCTCGGGGAATGAAAAACTGTTTTTT
TRBJ2-5	NA	TRBV27	14	NA	CASRGSGTQETQYF	TGTGCCAGCAGGGGGTCCGGGACTCAAGAGACCCAGTACTTC
TRBJ2-3	NA	TRBV2	13	NA	CASSDRYTDPQYF	TGTGCCAGCAGTGATCGGTATACAGATCCGCAGTATTTT
TRBJ2-7	NA	TRBV6-5	14	NA	CASTKGDFAYEQYF	TGTGCCAGCACGAAGGGGGACTTTGCCTACGAGCAGTACTTC
TRBJ2-3	NA	TRBV7-2	14	NA	CASSWAVSTDTQYF	TGTGCCAGCAGCTGGGCAGTAAGCACAGATACGCAGTATTTT
TRBJ2-5	NA	TRBV20-1	14	NA	CSARDRRVMATQYF	TGCAGTGCTAGAGATCGGAGGGTGATGGCGACCCAGTACTTC
TRBJ2-5	NA	TRBV9	16	TRBD2	CASSVGSGGRTDEQYF	TGTGCCAGCAGCGTAGGGAGTGGCGGGAGGACGGATGAGCAGTACTTC
TRBJ2-1	NA	TRBV20-1	16	TRBD1	CSARDRQGKSYNEQFF	TGCAGTGCTAGAGATAGACAGGGAAAGTCCTACAATGAGCAGTTCTTC
TRBJ2-4	NA	TRBV6-1	15	NA	CASRDGQSAKNIQYF	TGTGCCAGCAGGGACGGACAGTCGGCCAAAAACATTCAGTACTTC
TRBJ1-1	NA	TRBV6-5	14	NA	CASTRGPGSTEAFF	TGTGCCAGCACCCGGGGACCCGGTAGCACTGAAGCTTTCTTT
TRBJ2-1	once	TRBV7-8	17	NA	CASSLVSGTPRRGEQFF	TGTGCCAGCAGCTTAGTATCCGGGACCCCTAGACGGGGTGAGCAGTTCTTC
TRBJ2-3	few	TRBV20-1	15	TRBD2	CSAQRLAGGADTQYF	TGCAGTGCCCAGCGACTAGCGGGGGGGGCAGATACGCAGTATTTT
TRBJ2-1	once	TRBV5-4	14	NA	CASSWGQNFGEQFF	TGTGCCAGCAGCTGGGGACAAAACTTCGGTGAGCAGTTCTTC
TRBJ2-7	NA	TRBV20-1	13	NA	CSASGGRDDEQYF	TGCAGTGCTAGTGGGGGCAGGGACGACGAGCAGTACTTC
TRBJ1-1	NA	TRBV29-1	14	NA	CSVELAGENTEAFF	TGCAGCGTTGAATTGGCCGGGGAGAACACTGAAGCTTTCTTT
TRBJ2-7	NA	TRBV4-2	15	NA	CASSQGSSGNYEQYF	TGTGCCAGCAGCCAAGGGTCTTCGGGAAACTACGAGCAGTACTTC
TRBJ2-3	NA	TRBV20-1	15	TRBD2	CSARDPGLVVDTQYF	TGCAGTGCTAGAGATCCGGGACTAGTGGTAGATACGCAGTATTTT
TRBJ2-7	NA	TRBV25-1	14	NA	CASSPGAPFHEQYF	TGTGCCAGCAGTCCCGGGGCCCCCTTCCACGAGCAGTACTTC
TRBJ1-2	NA	TRBV4-1	17	NA	CASSQVSQPQGLYGYTF	TGCGCCAGCAGCCAAGTTAGTCAACCGCAGGGGTTGTATGGCTACACCTTC